This TCR beta chain was captured by sequencing in a study of technical replicates of blood from several donors. There are 16 residues in the CDR3. Germline CDR1 reads MNHEY; CDR2 reads SMNVEV (reference sequence). V lost 2 bases to trimming and J lost 0 bases, with 14 bases between them. This clone was detected only once. Produced via immunoSEQ multiplex PCR; TCRdb's table is partial and in-frame only. The table has about 70,000 clones, around 97% seen once. The chain couples TRBV27 to TRBJ2-7; the D gene is possibly TRBD2 (7 bases). The receptor comes from a human donor in good health. The sequencing input was T cells isolated from PBMCs. The CDR3 sequence is CASSLQGGGFSYEQYF. DNA for the CDR3: TGTGCCAGCAGTTTACAGGGCGGGGGCTTCTCCTACGAGCAGTACTTC.